This TCR beta chain was found in a study of blood T cell repertoires in COVID-19. In the study overall: Specimens from acute and convalescent COVID-19 originated in the United States, Italy and Spain. The analysed material was cDNA or gDNA that came from T cells, B-cell-depleted T cells, or PBMCs.

In the original workflow: Using reference gene primer amplification, nucleated cell counts were estimated. Some clones are missing from TCRdb's copy, which holds only in-frame ones; the method was immunoSEQ multiplex PCR. V and J calls plus clone size are reproduced from that table; the DNA served to infer D and trimming. The sample yields about 210,000 clones, more than 75% seen once. CDR3 length: 12 amino acids. Germline V lookup: CDR1 SEHNR, CDR2 FQNEAQ (reference sequence). V dropped 0 bases and J dropped 7 bases, with 7 bases sitting between them. The chain has TRBV7-9 and TRBJ2-7, with D unclear. The receptor was derived from a woman in her 40s with acute or convalescent COVID-19. The sample was peripheral blood. Written as DNA, the CDR3 is TGTGCCAGCAGCTTAGCCCAACTAGAGCAGTACTTC. Encoded protein: CASSLAQLEQYF.